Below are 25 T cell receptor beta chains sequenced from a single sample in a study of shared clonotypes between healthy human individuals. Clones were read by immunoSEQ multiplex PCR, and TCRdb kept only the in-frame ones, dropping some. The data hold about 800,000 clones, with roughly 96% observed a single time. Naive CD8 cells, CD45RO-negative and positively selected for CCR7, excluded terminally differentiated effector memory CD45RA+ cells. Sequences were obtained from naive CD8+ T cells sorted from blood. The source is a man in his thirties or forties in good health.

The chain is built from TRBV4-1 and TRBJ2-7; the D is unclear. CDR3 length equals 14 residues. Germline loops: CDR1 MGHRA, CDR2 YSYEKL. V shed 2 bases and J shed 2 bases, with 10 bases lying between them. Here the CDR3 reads CASSQLPETYEQYF. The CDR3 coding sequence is TGCGCCAGCAGCCAACTACCCGAAACCTACGAGCAGTACTTC.

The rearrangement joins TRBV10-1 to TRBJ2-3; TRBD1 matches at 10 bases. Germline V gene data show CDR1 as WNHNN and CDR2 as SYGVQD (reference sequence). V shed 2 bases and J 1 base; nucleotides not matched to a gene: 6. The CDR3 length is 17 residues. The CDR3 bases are TGCGCCAGCAGTGAGGAACCGGGGACAGGGGGCACAGATACGCAGTATTTT. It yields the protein CASSEEPGTGGTDTQYF.

The DNA of the CDR3 is TGTGCCAGCAGCTTAGTGGCAGCAAACAATGAGCAGTTCTTC. It translates to CASSLVAANNEQFF. This rearrangement joins TRBV11-2 to TRBJ2-1; D unresolved. The CDR3 length is 14 residues. V was trimmed by 1 base and J by 5 bases, leaving 9 bases between them. Germline-derived CDR1 and CDR2 are SGHAT and FQNNGV.

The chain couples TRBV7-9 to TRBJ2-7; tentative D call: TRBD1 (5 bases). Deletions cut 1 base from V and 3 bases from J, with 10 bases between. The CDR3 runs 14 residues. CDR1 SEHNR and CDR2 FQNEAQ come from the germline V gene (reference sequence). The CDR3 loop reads CASSLGDSFYEQYF. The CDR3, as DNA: TGTGCCAGCAGCTTAGGAGACAGTTTCTACGAGCAGTACTTC. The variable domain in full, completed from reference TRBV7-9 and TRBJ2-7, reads DTGVSQNPRHKITKRGQNVTFRCDPISEHNRLYWYRQTLGQGPEFLTYFQNEAQLEKSRLLSDRFSAERPKGSFSTLEIQRTEQGDSAMYLCASSLGDSFYEQYFGPGTRLTVT.

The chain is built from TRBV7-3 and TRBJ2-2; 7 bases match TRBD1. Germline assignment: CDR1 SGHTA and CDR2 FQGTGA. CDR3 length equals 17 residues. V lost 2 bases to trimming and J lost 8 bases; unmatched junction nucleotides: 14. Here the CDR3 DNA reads TGTGCCAGCAGCTTATTCGGTCAGGGGGATCCCCGTGGGGAGCTGTTTTTT. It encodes CASSLFGQGDPRGELFF.

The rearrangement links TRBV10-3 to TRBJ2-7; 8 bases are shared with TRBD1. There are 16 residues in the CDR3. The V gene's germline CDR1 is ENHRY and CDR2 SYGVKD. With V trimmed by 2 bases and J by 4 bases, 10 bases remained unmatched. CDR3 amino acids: CAISEPNTGQEYEQYF. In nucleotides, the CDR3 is TGTGCCATCAGTGAGCCCAACACGGGACAGGAGTACGAGCAGTACTTC.

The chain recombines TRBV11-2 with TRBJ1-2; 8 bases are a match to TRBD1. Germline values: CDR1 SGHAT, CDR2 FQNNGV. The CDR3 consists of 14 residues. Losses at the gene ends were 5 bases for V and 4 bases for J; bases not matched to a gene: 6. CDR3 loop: CASSHRQGIYGYTF. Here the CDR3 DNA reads TGTGCCAGCAGCCACCGACAGGGGATCTATGGCTACACCTTC.

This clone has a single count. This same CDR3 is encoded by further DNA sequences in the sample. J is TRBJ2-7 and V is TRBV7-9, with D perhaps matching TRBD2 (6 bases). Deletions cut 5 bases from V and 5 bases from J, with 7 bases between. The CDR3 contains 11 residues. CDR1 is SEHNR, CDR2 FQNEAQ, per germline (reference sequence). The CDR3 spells CASSPGDEQYF. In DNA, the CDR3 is TGTGCCAGCAGCCCGGGGGACGAGCAGTACTTC.

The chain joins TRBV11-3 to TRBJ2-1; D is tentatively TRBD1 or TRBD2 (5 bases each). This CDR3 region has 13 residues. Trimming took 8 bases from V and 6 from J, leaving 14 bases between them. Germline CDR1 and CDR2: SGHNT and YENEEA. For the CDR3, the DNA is TGTGCCAGCCGCGCGAGGGGAAGCAATGAGCAGTTCTTC. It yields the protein CASRARGSNEQFF.

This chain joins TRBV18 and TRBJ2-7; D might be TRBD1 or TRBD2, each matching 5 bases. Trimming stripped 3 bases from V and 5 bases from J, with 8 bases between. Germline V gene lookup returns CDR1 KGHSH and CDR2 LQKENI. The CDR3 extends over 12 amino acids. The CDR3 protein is CASSPGDHEQYF. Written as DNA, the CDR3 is TGTGCCAGCTCACCGGGGGACCACGAGCAGTACTTC.

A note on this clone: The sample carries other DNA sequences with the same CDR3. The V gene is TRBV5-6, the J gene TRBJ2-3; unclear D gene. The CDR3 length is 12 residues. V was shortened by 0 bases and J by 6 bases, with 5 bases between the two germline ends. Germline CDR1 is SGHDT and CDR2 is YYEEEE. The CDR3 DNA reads TGTGCCAGCAGCTTGGGCAGCGATACGCAGTATTTT. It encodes CASSLGSDTQYF.

This CDR3 reads CASSEPGDIQYF. The DNA of the CDR3 is TGTGCCAGCAGTGAACCGGGGGACATTCAGTACTTC. This chain connects TRBV6-1 to TRBJ2-4; tentative D call: TRBD2 (6 bases). Germline CDR1 reads MNHNS; CDR2 reads SASEGT. V lost 2 bases and J 8 bases, leaving 7 bases between the germline ends. The CDR3 is 12 residues long.

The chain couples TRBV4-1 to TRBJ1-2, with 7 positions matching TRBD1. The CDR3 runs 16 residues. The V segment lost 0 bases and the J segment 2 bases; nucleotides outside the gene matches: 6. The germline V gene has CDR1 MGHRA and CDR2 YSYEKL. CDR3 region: CASSQDPLQGNYGYTF. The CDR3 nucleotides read TGCGCCAGCAGCCAAGATCCGTTACAGGGGAACTATGGCTACACCTTC.

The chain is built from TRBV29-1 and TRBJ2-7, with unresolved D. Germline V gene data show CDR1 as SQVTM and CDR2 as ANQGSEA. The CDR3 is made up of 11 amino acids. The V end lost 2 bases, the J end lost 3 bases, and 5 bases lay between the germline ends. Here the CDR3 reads CSVEWDYEQYF. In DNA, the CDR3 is TGCAGCGTTGAATGGGACTACGAGCAGTACTTC.

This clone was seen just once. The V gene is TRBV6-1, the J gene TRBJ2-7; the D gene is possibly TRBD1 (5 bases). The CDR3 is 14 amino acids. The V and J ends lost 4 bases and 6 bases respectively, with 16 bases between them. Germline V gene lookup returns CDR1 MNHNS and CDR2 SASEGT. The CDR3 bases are TGTGCCAGCAGTGGCCGACAGAGTACCTCCGAGCAGTACTTC. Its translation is CASSGRQSTSEQYF.

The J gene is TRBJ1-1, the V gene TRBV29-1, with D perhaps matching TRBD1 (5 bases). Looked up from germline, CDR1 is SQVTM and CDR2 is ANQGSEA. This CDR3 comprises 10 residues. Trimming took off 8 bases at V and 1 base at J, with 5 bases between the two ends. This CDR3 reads CSTGNTEAFF. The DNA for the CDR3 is TGCAGCACAGGGAACACTGAAGCTTTCTTT.

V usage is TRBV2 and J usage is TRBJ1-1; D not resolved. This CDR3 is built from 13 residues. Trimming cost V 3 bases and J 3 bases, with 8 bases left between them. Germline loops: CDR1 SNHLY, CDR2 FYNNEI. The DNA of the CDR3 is TGTGCCAGCAGTGAGTCTATATACACTGAAGCTTTCTTT. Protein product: CASSESIYTEAFF.

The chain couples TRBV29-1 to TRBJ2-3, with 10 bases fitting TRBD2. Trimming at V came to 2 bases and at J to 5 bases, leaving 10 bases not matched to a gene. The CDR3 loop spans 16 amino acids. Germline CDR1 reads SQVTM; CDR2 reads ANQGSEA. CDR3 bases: TGCAGCGTTGAACCCGGGGCTAGCGGGAGTGAAGATACGCAGTATTTT. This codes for CSVEPGASGSEDTQYF.

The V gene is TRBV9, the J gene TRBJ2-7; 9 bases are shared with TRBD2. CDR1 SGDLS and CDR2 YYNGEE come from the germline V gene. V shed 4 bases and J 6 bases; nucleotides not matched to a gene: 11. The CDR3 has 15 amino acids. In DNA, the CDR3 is TGTGCCAGCAGCCGCGGGGCGGGAGGGCCAAGCGAGCAGTACTTC. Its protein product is CASSRGAGGPSEQYF.

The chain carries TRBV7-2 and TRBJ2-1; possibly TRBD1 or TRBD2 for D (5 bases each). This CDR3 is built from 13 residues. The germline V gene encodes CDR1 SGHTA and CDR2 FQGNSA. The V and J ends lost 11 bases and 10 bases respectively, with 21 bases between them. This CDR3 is CAVQVGDLLEQFF. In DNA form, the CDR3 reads TGTGCCGTACAGGTCGGGGATCTACTGGAGCAGTTCTTC.

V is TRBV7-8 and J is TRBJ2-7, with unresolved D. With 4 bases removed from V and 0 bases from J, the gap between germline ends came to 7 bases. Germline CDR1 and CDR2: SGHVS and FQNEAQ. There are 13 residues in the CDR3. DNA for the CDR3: TGTGCCAGCAGCTCGTTCAGCTCCTACGAGCAGTACTTC. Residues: CASSSFSSYEQYF.

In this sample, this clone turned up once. CDR3 DNA: TGTGCCACCAGCAGAGATTATTTGGCTACTCTCGAGCAGTTCTTC. Protein: CATSRDYLATLEQFF. V usage is TRBV15 and J usage is TRBJ2-1; unclear D gene. V dropped 0 bases and J dropped 10 bases, with 16 bases sitting between them. CDR1 and CDR2 from the germline V gene are LNHNV and YYDKDF (reference sequence). This CDR3 has 15 amino acids.

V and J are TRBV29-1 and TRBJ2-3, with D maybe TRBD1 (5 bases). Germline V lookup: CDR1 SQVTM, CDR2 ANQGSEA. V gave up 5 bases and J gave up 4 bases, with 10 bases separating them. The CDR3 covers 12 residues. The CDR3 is CSVLEGADTQYF. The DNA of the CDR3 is TGCAGCGTTTTAGAAGGGGCAGATACGCAGTATTTT.

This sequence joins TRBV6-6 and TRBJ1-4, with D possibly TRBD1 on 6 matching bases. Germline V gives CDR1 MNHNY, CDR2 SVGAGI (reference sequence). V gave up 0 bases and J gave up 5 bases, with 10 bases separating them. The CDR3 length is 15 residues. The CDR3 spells CASSYSGGQNEKLFF. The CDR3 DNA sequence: TGTGCCAGCAGTTACTCGGGTGGACAGAATGAAAAACTGTTTTTT.

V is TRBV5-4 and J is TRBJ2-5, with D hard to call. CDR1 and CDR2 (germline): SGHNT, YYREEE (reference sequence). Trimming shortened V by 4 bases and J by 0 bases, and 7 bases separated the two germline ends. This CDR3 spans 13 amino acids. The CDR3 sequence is CASSPRYQETQYF. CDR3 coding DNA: TGTGCCAGCAGCCCAAGGTACCAAGAGACCCAGTACTTC.